This T cell receptor beta chain comes out of a study of blood T cell repertoires in COVID-19. The protocol was immunoSEQ multiplex PCR, while the TCRdb copy is restricted to in-frame clones and leaves out a portion. The repertoire holds fewer than 350,000 clones, with 75% to 90% as singletons. Trimming removed 4 bases at V and 2 bases at J, with 13 bases between. This CDR3 is 15 amino acids long. Germline V CDR1 and CDR2: SGHRS, YFSETQ. What was sequenced was PBMCs or T cells enriched from blood (not recorded which). The receptor was isolated from a woman aged 50 to 60 who had recovered from COVID-19. The chain employs TRBV5-1 and TRBJ1-5, with D possibly TRBD1 on 5 matching bases. The CDR3 DNA is TGCGCCAGCAGCCCGGACGGGGGGGGCAATCAGCCCCAGCATTTT. Its translation: CASSPDGGGNQPQHF.